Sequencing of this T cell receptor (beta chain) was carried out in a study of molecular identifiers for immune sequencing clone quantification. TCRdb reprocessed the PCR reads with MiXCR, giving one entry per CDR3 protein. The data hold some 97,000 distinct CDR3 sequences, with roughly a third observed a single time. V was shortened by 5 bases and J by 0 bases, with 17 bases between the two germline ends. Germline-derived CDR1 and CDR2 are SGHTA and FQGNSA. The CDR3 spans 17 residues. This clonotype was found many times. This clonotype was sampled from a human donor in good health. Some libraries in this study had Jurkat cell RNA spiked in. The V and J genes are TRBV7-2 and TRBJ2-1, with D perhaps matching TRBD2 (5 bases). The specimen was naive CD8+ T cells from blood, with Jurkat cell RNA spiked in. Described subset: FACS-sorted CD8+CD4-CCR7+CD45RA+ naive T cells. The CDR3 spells CASSPAKRLSSYNEQFF. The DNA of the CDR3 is TGTGCCAGCAGCCCCGCTAAGCGGCTTAGCTCCTACAATGAGCAGTTCTTC.